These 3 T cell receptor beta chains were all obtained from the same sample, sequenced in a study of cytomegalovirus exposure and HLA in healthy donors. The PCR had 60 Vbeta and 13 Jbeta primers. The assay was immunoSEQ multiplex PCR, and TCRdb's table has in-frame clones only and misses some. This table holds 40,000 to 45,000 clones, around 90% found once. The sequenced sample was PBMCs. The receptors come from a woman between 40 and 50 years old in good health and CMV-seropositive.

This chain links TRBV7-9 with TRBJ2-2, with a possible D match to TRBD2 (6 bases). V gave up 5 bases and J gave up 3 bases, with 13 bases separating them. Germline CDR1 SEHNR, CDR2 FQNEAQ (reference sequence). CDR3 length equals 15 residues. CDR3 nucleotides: TGTGCCAGCAGCGCCCGGGGGAAGGACACCGGGGAGCTGTTTTTT. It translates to CASSARGKDTGELFF.

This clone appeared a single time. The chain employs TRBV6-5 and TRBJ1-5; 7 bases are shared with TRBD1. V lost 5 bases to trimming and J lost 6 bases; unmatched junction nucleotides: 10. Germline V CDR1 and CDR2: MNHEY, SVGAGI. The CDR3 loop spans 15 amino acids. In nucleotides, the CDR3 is TGTGCCAGCAGTAAGGGACAGTTTACCGGTCAGCCCCAGCATTTT. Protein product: CASSKGQFTGQPQHF.

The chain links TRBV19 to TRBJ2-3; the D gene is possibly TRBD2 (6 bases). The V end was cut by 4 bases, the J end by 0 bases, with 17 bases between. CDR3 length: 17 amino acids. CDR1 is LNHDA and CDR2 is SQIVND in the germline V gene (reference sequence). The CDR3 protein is CASSNSFREPSTDTQYF. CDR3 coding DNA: TGTGCCAGTAGTAATTCCTTCCGGGAGCCTAGCACAGATACGCAGTATTTT.